Given below is one TCR beta chain in context. What it binds is unknown. This table comes from immunoSEQ multiplex PCR, and its TCRdb copy is limited to in-frame clones, with some not included. The table lists about 26,000 clones, around 83% of them singletons. This entry is derived from a study of lymphopenia after photon versus proton radiotherapy. With V trimmed by 5 bases and J by 5 bases, 11 bases remained unmatched. This CDR3 region has 15 residues. Germline assignment: CDR1 SGHVS and CDR2 FQNEAQ. Study-wide results and caveats: Only patients who died were analyzed for survival; proton advantage is unproven. Under photons, naive T cells and diversity fell while effector/memory populations rose. Post-nadir diversity loss with photons came from oligoclonal expansion, particularly CD8+ Temra cells.

This sequence was found in a woman in her forties or fifties with pancreatic cancer. The chain employs TRBV7-8 and TRBJ2-5; 7 nucleotides match TRBD2. The input for sequencing was peripheral blood, taken from a patient treated with photon-based radiotherapy. CDR3 amino acids: CASSAGDMGSETQYF. CDR3 DNA sequence: TGTGCCAGCAGCGCGGGAGACATGGGCTCGGAGACCCAGTACTTC.